This paragraph reports one TCR beta chain. Preparation of the TCRbeta library used unique molecular identifiers. TCRdb independently ran MiXCR on the PCR reads; one entry per CDR3 protein. The sample records more than 450,000 distinct CDR3 sequences, approximately 20% being singletons. The germline CDR1 and CDR2 sequences are SGHRS and YFSETQ. V shed 5 bases and J 5 bases; nucleotides not matched to a gene: 4. This CDR3 contains 14 residues. The data originate from a study of T-cell reconstitution after alpha-beta-depleted transplantation in children. Sequenced here: PBMCs from the stem cell graft donor, sampled from the stem cell graft. The chain joins TRBV5-1 to TRBJ2-1, with 10 bases identical to TRBD2. This TCR was sampled from a human donor who donated a stem cell graft to a child with acute lymphoblastic leukemia. As DNA, the CDR3 is TGCGCCAGCAGAGGACTAGCGGAGAACAATGAGCAGTTCTTC. The encoded protein is CASRGLAENNEQFF.